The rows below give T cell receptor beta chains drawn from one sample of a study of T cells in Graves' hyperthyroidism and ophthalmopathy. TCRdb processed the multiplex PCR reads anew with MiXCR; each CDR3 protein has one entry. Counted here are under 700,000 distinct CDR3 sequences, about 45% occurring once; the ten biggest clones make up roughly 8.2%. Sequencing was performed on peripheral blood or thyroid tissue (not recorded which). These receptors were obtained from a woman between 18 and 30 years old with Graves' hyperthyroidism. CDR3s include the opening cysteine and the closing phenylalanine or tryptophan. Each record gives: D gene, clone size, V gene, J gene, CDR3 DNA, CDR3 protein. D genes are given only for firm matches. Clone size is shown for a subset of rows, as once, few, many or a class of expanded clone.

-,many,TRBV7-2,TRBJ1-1,TGTGCCAGCAGCCCCCCATGGGGCGGCCTGGCTTTCTTT,CASSPPWGGLAFF
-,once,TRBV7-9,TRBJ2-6,TGTGCCAGCAGCTCCCGGGACTCTGGGGCCAACGTCCTGACTTTC,CASSSRDSGANVLTF
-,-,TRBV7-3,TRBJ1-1,TGTGCCAGCAGCCCCTCAGGGTTGGTCACTGAAGCTTTCTTT,CASSPSGLVTEAFF
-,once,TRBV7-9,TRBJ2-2,TGTGCCAGCAGCTCGAACCCAGTGGTTACCGGGGAGCTGTTTTTT,CASSSNPVVTGELFF
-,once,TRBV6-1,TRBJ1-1,TGTGCCAGCAGTCCCCTACTGAACACTGAAGCTTCCTTT,CASSPLLNTEASF
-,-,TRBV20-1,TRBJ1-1,TGCAGTGCTAGGCCGGGACATAACCAGATTTACACTGAAGCTTTCTTT,CSARPGHNQIYTEAFF
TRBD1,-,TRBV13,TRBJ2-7,TGTGCCAGCAGCTTAGGTGGGACAGGTCAATACGAGCAGTACTTC,CASSLGGTGQYEQYF
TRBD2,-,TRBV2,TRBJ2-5,TGTGCCGGCACCACAACTAGCGGGAGAAAGGCGGACTTC,CAGTTTSGRKADF
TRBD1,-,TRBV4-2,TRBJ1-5,TGTGCCAGCAGCCGGGGGACAGGGGGAACTCTTAGCAATCAGCCCCAGCATTTT,CASSRGTGGTLSNQPQHF
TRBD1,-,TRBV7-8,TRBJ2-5,TGTGCCAGCAGCGGGGCCAGGGACAGCTTATGGCAGTACTTC,CASSGARDSLWQYF
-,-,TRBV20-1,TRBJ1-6,TGCAGTGCTAGAGAGGGCAGTAGTAATTCACCCCTCCACTTT,CSAREGSSNSPLHF
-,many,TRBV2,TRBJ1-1,TGTGCCAGCACCCCCTGGGCAGGGACCGGTGAAGCTTTCTTT,CASTPWAGTGEAFF
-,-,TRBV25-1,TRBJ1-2,TGTGCCAGCAGTGAATCCGAAGGGGCAAGCGGCTACACCTTC,CASSESEGASGYTF
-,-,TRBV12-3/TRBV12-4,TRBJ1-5,TGTGCTAGTGGTTCGCAGACCGGGCTCGGCAATCAGCCCCAGCATTTT,CASGSQTGLGNQPQHF
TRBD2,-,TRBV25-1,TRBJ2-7,TGTGCCAGCAGCCAAGAGGTACTAGCGGGACTCTACGAGCAGTACTTC,CASSQEVLAGLYEQYF